This T cell receptor beta chain was identified in a study of blood T cell repertoires in COVID-19. Across the whole study: The origin of the acute and convalescent COVID-19 samples was the United States, Italy and Spain.

This CDR3 spans 16 amino acids. Per the germline V gene, CDR1 is LNHDA and CDR2 is SQIVND (reference sequence). V lost 3 bases, J lost 6 bases, and 11 bases stayed unmatched. Measured with immunoSEQ multiplex PCR; TCRdb has only the in-frame clones, and not every one. The repertoire includes a few hundred thousand clones, roughly 84% of them detected once, and approximately 3.1% sits in the top ten. The chain combines TRBV19 with TRBJ1-5; 7 bases agree with TRBD1. The TCR was taken from a woman aged 18-29 years with acute or convalescent COVID-19. The sample consisted of peripheral blood. Written as DNA, the CDR3 is TGTGCCAGTAGTATTTTCGGCAGGGGGAAGGCTCAGCCCCAGCATTTT. It specifies CASSIFGRGKAQPQHF. Complete variable domain (other parts from reference TRBV19 and TRBJ1-5): DGGITQSPKYLFRKEGQNVTLSCEQNLNHDAMYWYRQDPGQGLRLIYYSQIVNDFQKGDIAEGYSVSREKKESFPLTVTSAQKNPTAFYLCASSIFGRGKAQPQHFGDGTRLSIL.